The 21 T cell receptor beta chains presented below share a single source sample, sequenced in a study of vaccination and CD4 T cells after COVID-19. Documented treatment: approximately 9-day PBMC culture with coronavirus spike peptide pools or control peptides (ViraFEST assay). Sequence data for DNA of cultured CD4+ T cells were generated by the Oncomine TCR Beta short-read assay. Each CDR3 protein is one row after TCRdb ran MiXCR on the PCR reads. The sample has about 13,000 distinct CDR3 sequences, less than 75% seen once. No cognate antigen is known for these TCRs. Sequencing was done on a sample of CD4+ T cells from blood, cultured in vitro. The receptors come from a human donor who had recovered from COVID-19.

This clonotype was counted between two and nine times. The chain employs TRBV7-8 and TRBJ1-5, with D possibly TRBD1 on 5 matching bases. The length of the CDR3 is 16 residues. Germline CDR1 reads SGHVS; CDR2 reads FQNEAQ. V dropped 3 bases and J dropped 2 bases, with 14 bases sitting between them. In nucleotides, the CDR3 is TGTGCCAGCAGCTTTGGGGCTGAGTTCCGCAATCAGCCCCAGCATTTT. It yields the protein CASSFGAEFRNQPQHF.

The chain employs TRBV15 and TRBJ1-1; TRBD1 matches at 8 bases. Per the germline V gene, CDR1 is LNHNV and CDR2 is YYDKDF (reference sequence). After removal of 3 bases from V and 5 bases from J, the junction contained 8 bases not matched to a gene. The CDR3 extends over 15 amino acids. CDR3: CATSRDRVAGTEAFF. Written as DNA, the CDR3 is TGTGCCACCAGCAGGGACAGGGTCGCGGGTACTGAAGCTTTCTTT.

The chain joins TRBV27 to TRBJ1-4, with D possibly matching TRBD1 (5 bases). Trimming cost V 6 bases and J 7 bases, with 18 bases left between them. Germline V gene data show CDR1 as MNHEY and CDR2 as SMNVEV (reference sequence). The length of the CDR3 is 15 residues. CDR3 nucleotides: TGTGCCAGCAGCCGATACGGCGGGGCTTCTGAAAAACTGTTTTTT. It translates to CASSRYGGASEKLFF.

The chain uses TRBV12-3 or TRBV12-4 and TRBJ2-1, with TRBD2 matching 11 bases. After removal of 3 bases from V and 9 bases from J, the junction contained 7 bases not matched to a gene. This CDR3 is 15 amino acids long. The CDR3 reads CASSLLAGGGGEQFF. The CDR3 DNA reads TGTGCCAGCAGTTTGCTAGCGGGAGGCGGTGGTGAGCAGTTCTTC.

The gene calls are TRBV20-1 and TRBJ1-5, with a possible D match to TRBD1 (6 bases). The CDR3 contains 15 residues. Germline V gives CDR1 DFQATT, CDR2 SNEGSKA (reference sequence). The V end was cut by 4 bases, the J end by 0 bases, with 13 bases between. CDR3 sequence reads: CSAKIGGYSNQPQHF. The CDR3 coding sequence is TGCAGTGCTAAGATCGGGGGCTATAGCAATCAGCCCCAGCATTTT.

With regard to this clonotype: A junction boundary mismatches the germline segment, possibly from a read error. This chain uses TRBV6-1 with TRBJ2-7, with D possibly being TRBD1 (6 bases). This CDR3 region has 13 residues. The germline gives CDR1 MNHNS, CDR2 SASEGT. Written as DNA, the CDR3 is TGTGCCAGCACCCCTGGGGACACTACGTGGCAGCACTTC. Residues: CASTPGDTTWQHF.

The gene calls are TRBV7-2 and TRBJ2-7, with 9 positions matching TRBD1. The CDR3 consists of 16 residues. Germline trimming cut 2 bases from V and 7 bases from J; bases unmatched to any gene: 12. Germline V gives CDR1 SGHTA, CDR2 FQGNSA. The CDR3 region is CASSLLSTGGPREQYF. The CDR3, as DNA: TGTGCCAGCAGCTTACTATCCACAGGGGGCCCTCGGGAGCAGTACTTC.

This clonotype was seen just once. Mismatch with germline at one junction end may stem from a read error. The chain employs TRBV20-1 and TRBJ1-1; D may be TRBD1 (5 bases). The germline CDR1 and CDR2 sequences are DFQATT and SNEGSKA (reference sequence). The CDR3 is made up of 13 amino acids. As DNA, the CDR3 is TGCAGTGCTCCGGACCGGCGTAGAGGGGAGTATACGTTT. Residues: CSAPDRRRGEYTF.

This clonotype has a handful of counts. CDR3 sequence reads: CATQMLGTGELFF. The CDR3 nucleotides are TGTGCCACCCAGATGCTGGGGACCGGGGAGCTGTTTTTT. The chain joins TRBV27 to TRBJ2-2; D is uncertain. Germline assignment: CDR1 MNHEY and CDR2 SMNVEV (reference sequence). V was shortened by 10 bases and J by 5 bases, with 14 bases between the two germline ends. CDR3 length: 13 amino acids.

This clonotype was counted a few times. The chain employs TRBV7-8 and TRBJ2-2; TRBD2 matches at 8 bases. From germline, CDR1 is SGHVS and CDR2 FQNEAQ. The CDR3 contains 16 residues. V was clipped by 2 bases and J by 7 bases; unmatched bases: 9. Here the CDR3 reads CASSLIREGRSGELFF. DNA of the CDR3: TGTGCCAGCAGCTTAATACGGGAGGGCCGGAGCGGGGAGCTGTTTTTT. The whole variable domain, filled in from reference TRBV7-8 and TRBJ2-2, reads GAGVSQSPRYKVAKRGQDVALRCDPISGHVSLFWYQQALGQGPEFLTYFQNEAQLDKSGLPSDRFFAERPEGSVSTLKIQRTQQEDSAVYLCASSLIREGRSGELFFGEGSRLTVL.

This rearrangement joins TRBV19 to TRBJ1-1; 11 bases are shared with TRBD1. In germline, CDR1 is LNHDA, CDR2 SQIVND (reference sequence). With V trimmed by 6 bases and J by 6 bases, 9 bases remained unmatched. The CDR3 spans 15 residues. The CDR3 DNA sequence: TGTGCCAGTAGGCCCCGGGACAGGGGGTGGCCTGAAGCTTTCTTT. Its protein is CASRPRDRGWPEAFF.

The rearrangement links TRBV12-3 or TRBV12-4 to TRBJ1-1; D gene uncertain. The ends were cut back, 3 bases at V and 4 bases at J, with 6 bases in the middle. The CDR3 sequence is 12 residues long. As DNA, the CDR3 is TGTGCCAGCAGTTTTCTTCCCACTGAAGCTTTCTTT. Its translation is CASSFLPTEAFF.

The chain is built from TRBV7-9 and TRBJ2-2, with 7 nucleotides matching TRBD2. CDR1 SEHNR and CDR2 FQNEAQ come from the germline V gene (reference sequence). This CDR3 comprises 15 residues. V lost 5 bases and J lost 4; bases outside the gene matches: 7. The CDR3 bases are TGTGCCAGCAGCGCATCCCTAGCGGTCACCGGGGAGCTGTTTTTT. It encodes CASSASLAVTGELFF.

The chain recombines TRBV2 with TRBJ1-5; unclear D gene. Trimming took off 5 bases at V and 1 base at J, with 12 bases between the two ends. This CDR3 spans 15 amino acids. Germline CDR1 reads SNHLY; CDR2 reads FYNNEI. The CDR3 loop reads CASSREGISNQPQHF. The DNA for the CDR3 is TGTGCCAGCAGTCGGGAGGGCATCAGCAATCAGCCCCAGCATTTT.

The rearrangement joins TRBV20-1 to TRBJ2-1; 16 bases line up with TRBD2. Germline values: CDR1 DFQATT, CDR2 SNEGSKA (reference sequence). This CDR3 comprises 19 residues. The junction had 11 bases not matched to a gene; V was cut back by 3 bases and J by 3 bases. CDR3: CSARGLAGGPRDNYNEQFF. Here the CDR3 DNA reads TGCAGTGCTAGGGGACTAGCGGGGGGGCCGCGGGATAACTACAATGAGCAGTTCTTC.

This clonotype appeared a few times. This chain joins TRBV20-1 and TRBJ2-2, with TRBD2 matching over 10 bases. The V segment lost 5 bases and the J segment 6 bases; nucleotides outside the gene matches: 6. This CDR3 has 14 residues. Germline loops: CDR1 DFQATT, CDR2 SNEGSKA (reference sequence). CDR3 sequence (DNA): TGCAGTGCTTTCAGCGGGGGGGCCGCCGGGGAGCTGTTTTTT. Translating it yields CSAFSGGAAGELFF.

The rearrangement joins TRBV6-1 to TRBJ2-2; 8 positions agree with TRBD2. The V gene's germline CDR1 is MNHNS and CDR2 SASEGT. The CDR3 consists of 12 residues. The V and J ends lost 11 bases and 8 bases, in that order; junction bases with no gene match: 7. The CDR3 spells CAGGTRGGELFF. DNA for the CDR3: TGTGCCGGAGGGACTAGAGGGGGGGAGCTGTTTTTT.

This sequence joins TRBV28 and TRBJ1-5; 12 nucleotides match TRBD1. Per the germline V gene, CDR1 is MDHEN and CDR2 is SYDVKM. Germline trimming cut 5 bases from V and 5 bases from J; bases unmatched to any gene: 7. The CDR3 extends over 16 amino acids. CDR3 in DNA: TGTGCCAGCAGTACATTCGGGACAGGGGGCTATCAGCCCCAGCATTTT. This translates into CASSTFGTGGYQPQHF.

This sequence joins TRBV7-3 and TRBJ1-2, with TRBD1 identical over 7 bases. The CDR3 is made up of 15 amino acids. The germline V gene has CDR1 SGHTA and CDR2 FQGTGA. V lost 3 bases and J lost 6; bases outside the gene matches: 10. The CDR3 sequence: CASSFSPGTVDGYTF. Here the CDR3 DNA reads TGTGCCAGCAGCTTTAGTCCGGGGACAGTTGATGGCTACACCTTC.

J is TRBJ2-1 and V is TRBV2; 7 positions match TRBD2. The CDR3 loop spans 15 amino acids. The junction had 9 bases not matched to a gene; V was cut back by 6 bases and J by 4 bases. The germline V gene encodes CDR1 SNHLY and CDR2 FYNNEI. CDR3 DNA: TGTGCCAGCAGCCCCGTCTGGGGGGGTTACAATGAGCAGTTCTTC. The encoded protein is CASSPVWGGYNEQFF.

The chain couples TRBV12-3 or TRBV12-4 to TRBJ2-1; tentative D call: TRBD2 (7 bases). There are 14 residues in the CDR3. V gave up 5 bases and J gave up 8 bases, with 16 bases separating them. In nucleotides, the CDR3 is TGTGCCAGCAGTCCCTTTACGGGGGGCCATGAGCAGTTCTTC. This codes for CASSPFTGGHEQFF.